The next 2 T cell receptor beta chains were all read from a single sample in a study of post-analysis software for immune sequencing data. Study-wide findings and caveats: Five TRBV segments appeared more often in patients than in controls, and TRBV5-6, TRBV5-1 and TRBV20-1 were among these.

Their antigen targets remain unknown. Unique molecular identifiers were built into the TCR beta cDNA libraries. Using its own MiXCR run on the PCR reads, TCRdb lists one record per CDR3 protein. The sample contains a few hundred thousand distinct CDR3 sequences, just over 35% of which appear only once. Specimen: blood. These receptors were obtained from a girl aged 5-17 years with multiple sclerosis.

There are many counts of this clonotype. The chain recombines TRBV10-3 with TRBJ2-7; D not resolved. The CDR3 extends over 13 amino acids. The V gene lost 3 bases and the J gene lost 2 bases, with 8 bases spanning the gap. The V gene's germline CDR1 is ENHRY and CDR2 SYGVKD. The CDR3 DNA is TGTGCCATCAGTGACAGAAACCCCTACGAGCAGTACTTC. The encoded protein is CAISDRNPYEQYF.

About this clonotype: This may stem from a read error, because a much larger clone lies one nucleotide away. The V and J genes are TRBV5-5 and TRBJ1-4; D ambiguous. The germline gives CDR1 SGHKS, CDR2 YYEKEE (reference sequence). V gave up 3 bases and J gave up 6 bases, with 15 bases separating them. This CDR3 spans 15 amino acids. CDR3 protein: CASSSVAGGDEKLFF. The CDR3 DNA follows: TGTGCCAGCAGCTCGGTGGCGGGAGGCGATGAAAAACTGTTTTTT.